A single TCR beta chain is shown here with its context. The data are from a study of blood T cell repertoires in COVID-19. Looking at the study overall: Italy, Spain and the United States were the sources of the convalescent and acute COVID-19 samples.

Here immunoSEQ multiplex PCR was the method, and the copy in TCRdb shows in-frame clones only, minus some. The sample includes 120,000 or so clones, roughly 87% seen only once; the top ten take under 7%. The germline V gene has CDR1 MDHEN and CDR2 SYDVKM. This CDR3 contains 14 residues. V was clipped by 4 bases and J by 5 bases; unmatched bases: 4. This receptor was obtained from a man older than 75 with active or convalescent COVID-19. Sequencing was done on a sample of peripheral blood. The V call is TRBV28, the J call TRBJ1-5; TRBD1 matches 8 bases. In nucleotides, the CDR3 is TGTGCCAGCAGTTCCCAGGGGGCACATCAGCCCCAGCATTTT. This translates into CASSSQGAHQPQHF.